This is a list of T cell receptor beta chains from one sample in a study of cytomegalovirus exposure and HLA in healthy donors. Using immunoSEQ multiplex PCR, the repertoire was profiled, and TCRdb retains in-frame clones only, with some absent. The sample yields approximately 210,000 clones, roughly 80% seen once. Sequencing used PBMCs. The receptors stem from a man in his forties in good health and CMV-seropositive. Each CDR3 is given with its conserved first and last residue. D genes are given only for firm matches. Clone size is not always given. Where it is, it says once, few, many or a class for expanded clones.

d_gene	abundance	v_gene	j_gene	CDR3nt	CDR3aa
TRBD2	NA	TRBV5-4	TRBJ2-1	TGTGCCATTGGGGCGGGAGGGCTCTTGAGCTCCTACAATGAGCAGTTCTTC	CAIGAGGLLSSYNEQFF
TRBD2	NA	TRBV6-5	TRBJ2-1	TGTGCCAGCAGTCTCAGCGGGAGGATTGAGCAGTTCTTC	CASSLSGRIEQFF
TRBD1	NA	TRBV5-1	TRBJ2-6	TGCGCCAGCAGCCCTCTTCCGGGACAGGCAAGCTCTGGGGCCAACGTCCTGACTTTC	CASSPLPGQASSGANVLTF
NA	NA	TRBV30	TRBJ1-1	TGTGCCTGGACCGTAGGGGGTCGGAACACTGAAGCTTTCTTT	CAWTVGGRNTEAFF
NA	once	TRBV30	TRBJ2-5	TGTGCCTGGAGCGCCCGAACTAGTTATCGGGAGCAGTACTTC	CAWSARTSYREQYF
TRBD1	NA	TRBV29-1	TRBJ2-7	TGCAGCGTCGCCGGGACAGTCACTACAGTAACCTACGAGCAGTACTTC	CSVAGTVTTVTYEQYF
NA	NA	TRBV6-5	TRBJ1-5	TGTGCCAGCAAATTAGACAGGAGCAATCAGCCCCAGCATTTT	CASKLDRSNQPQHF
NA	NA	TRBV7-9	TRBJ1-1	TGTGCTCCCACCCCCCCCGCTAGCACTGAAGCTTTCTTT	CAPTPPASTEAFF
TRBD2	NA	TRBV7-9	TRBJ2-7	TGTGCCAGCAGCTTAGGGTCGCTCGGACTAGCGTCCGAGCAGTACTTC	CASSLGSLGLASEQYF
NA	NA	TRBV5-5	TRBJ2-2	TGTGCCAGCAGCTTGGAACTAATGACGACCGGGGAGCTGTTTTTT	CASSLELMTTGELFF
TRBD1	once	TRBV27	TRBJ2-7	TGTGCCAGCAGTTCCAGGACAGGGGCGATCTACGAGCAGTACTTC	CASSSRTGAIYEQYF
TRBD2	NA	TRBV6-5	TRBJ2-3	TGTGCCAGCAGAAAAGTAGCGGGGACCACAGATACGCAGTATTTT	CASRKVAGTTDTQYF
TRBD1	NA	TRBV12-5	TRBJ1-2	TGTGCTAGTGGTTTGTCGACGACAGGGGCCGCCTTGGGCTACACCTTC	CASGLSTTGAALGYTF
NA	NA	TRBV19	TRBJ1-1	TGTGCCAGTAGGAGCACTATGAACACTGAAGCTTTCTTT	CASRSTMNTEAFF
NA	NA	TRBV2	TRBJ1-5	TGTGCCAGCAGTGAACCTTATCAGCCCCAGCATTTT	CASSEPYQPQHF
NA	once	TRBV7-9	TRBJ2-7	TGTGCCAGCAGCCCAGGGGCCTCCTACGAGCAGTACTTC	CASSPGASYEQYF
NA	NA	TRBV7-9	TRBJ1-2	TGTGCCAGCAGCTTAGTGGGCGTGTATGGCTACACCTTC	CASSLVGVYGYTF
TRBD1	NA	TRBV7-9	TRBJ2-3	TGTGCCAGCAGCCGGCGACAGGGGCGGGCAGATACGCAGTATTTT	CASSRRQGRADTQYF
TRBD1	NA	TRBV7-2	TRBJ2-5	TGTGCCAGCAGTCCAGACAGGGGGCGAGGAGAGACCCAGTACTTC	CASSPDRGRGETQYF
TRBD2	NA	TRBV28	TRBJ2-3	TGTGCCATCTCACTAGCGGGAGGTACAGATACGCAGTATTTT	CAISLAGGTDTQYF
TRBD2	once	TRBV5-6	TRBJ2-7	TGTGCCAGCAGCCAGGGACTAGCGAACTACGAGCAGTACTTC	CASSQGLANYEQYF
TRBD2	few	TRBV5-6	TRBJ2-1	TGTGCCAGCAGCTGGGGACTAGCGGGACACAATGAGCAGTTCTTC	CASSWGLAGHNEQFF
TRBD2	NA	TRBV19	TRBJ2-7	TGTGCCAGCAGTACCGGGACTAGCAGCTACGAGCAGTACTTC	CASSTGTSSYEQYF
NA	NA	TRBV5-4	TRBJ1-3	TGTGCCAGCAGCCCGGGGACTCACTCTGGAAACACCATATATTTT	CASSPGTHSGNTIYF
TRBD1	NA	TRBV13	TRBJ1-3	TGTGCCAGCAGCTCCGGGACAGGGGGCACTGGAAACACCATATATTTT	CASSSGTGGTGNTIYF
TRBD1	NA	TRBV28	TRBJ1-5	TGTGCCAGCAGTACCCGGACAGGCTATCAGCCCCAGCATTTT	CASSTRTGYQPQHF
NA	NA	TRBV9	TRBJ1-1	TGTGCCAGCAGCCGGGAGCCTTTCGCTGAAGCTTTCTTT	CASSREPFAEAFF
NA	NA	TRBV2	TRBJ1-2	TGTGCCAGCAGTGAGATTTCGACTTATGGCTACACCTTC	CASSEISTYGYTF
TRBD2	NA	TRBV27	TRBJ2-1	TGTGCCAGCAGGGAACTAGCGGTCTACAATGAGCAGTTCTTC	CASRELAVYNEQFF
NA	NA	TRBV5-6	TRBJ2-6	TGTGCCAGCAAATCCGGGGGGCAATCTGGGGCCAACGTCCTGACTTTC	CASKSGGQSGANVLTF
NA	NA	TRBV30	TRBJ1-5	TGTGCCTGGAGTTTGCCAGGGAATCAGCCCCAGCATTTT	CAWSLPGNQPQHF
NA	NA	TRBV19	TRBJ1-1	TGTGCCAGTAGTCCGGACATGTTGAACACTGAAGCTTTCTTT	CASSPDMLNTEAFF
NA	NA	TRBV27	TRBJ1-5	TGTGCCAGCAGTTATACCGGGGATCAGCCCCAGCATTTT	CASSYTGDQPQHF
TRBD1	NA	TRBV27	TRBJ1-4	TGTGCCAGCAGTTTATTACAGGGGAAGGGAACTAATGAAAAACTGTTTTTT	CASSLLQGKGTNEKLFF
TRBD1	NA	TRBV29-1	TRBJ2-2	TGCAGCGTTGTCACAGGGGCCACCGGGGAGCTGTTTTTT	CSVVTGATGELFF
TRBD1	once	TRBV7-9	TRBJ2-3	TGTGCCAGCAGCTTAGAACCAGGGGGCCTAACAGATACGCAGTATTTT	CASSLEPGGLTDTQYF
TRBD2	NA	TRBV7-3	TRBJ2-1	TGTGCCAGCAGCCCGACTAGCGGGAGAGGGGAGCAGTTCTTC	CASSPTSGRGEQFF
NA	NA	TRBV18	TRBJ2-3	TGTGCCAGCTCACCACCGGGCGGGTTCACAGATACGCAGTATTTT	CASSPPGGFTDTQYF
NA	NA	TRBV27	TRBJ1-5	TGTGCCAGCAGGCCAGACAGGAGCAATCAGCCCCAGCATTTT	CASRPDRSNQPQHF
NA	NA	TRBV14	TRBJ2-7	TGTGCCAGCAGTCGGGACTCCCGGGCCGAGCAGTACTTC	CASSRDSRAEQYF
NA	once	TRBV6-6	TRBJ2-7	TGTGCCAGCAGTTACTCTAGCCCCTACGAGCAGTACTTC	CASSYSSPYEQYF
TRBD2	NA	TRBV19	TRBJ2-1	TGTGCCAGTAGTCCCGGGGCTAGCGGGACGAATGAGCAGTTCTTC	CASSPGASGTNEQFF
TRBD2	NA	TRBV4-1	TRBJ2-5	TGCGCCAGCAGCCAAGGACTAGCGGTTAAAGAGACCCAGTACTTC	CASSQGLAVKETQYF
NA	NA	TRBV5-1	TRBJ2-1	TGCGCCAGCAGCTTGTCGAATGAGCAGTTCTTC	CASSLSNEQFF
TRBD1	NA	TRBV9	TRBJ2-1	TGTGCCAGCAGCGTAGTGCCCTCAGGGGGCGCGAAGTTCTTC	CASSVVPSGGAKFF
NA	NA	TRBV11-3	TRBJ2-2	TGTGCCAGCAGCCCAGCTAGCAGTCACACCGGGGAGCTGTTTTTT	CASSPASSHTGELFF
TRBD2	NA	TRBV7-9	TRBJ2-1	TGTGCCAGCAGCGAATTAGCGGGAGGGCCCTACAATGAGCAGTTCTTC	CASSELAGGPYNEQFF
TRBD2	NA	TRBV5-4	TRBJ2-2	TGTGCCAGCAGCTTGGTTAGCGGGAGCCTAGGGACCGGGGAGCTGTTTTTT	CASSLVSGSLGTGELFF